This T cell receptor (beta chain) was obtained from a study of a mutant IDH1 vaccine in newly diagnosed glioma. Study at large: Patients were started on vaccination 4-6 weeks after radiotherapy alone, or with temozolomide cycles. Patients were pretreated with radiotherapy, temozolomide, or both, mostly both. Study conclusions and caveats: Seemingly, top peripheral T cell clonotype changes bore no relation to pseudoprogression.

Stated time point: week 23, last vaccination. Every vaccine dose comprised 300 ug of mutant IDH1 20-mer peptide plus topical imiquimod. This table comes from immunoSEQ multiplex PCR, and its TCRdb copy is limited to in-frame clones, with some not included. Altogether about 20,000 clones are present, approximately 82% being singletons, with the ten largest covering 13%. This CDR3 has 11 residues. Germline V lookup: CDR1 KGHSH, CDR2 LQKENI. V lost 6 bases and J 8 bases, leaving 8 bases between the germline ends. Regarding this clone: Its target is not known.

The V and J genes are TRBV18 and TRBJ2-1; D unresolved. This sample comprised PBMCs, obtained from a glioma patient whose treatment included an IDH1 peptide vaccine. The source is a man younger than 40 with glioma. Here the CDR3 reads CASSPKDEQFF. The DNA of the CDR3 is TGTGCCAGCTCCCCCAAAGATGAGCAGTTCTTC.